This is a list of T cell receptor beta chains from one sample in a study of T cell responses to AZD1222 COVID-19 vaccine. Profiled with immunoSEQ multiplex PCR; TCRdb holds only in-frame clones, not every one. The table includes 150,000 to 200,000 clones, 70% to 90% detected once. The sequenced sample was peripheral blood, obtained 28 days after the second AZD1222 dose. The receptors were sampled from an adult who received the AZD1222 COVID-19 vaccine. Both conserved end residues are part of each CDR3. D genes are given only for firm matches. For some rows the clone size is stated as once, few or many, or as a class when expanded; others skip it.

v_call	d_call	clone_size	j_call	cdr3_aa	cdr3_nt
TRBV14	TRBD2	.	TRBJ2-5	CASSLGLAGVETQYF	TGTGCCAGCAGCCTTGGACTAGCGGGGGTGGAGACCCAGTACTTC
TRBV19	TRBD1	.	TRBJ1-1	CASSIGTGGLNTEAFF	TGTGCCAGTAGTATAGGGACAGGGGGATTGAACACTGAAGCTTTCTTT
TRBV6-1	TRBD1	.	TRBJ1-2	CASSEDRGFPYGYTF	TGTGCCAGCAGTGAGGACAGGGGGTTCCCCTATGGCTACACCTTC
TRBV6-2/TRBV6-3	.	.	TRBJ1-5	CASSPGGGNQPQHF	TGTGCCAGCAGCCCCGGGGGGGGCAATCAGCCCCAGCATTTT
TRBV6-2/TRBV6-3	.	.	TRBJ2-7	CASSYSKSQLEQYF	TGTGCCAGCAGTTACTCCAAATCTCAGTTGGAGCAGTACTTC
TRBV5-1	.	few	TRBJ2-7	CASSVGSTTTSREQYF	TGCGCCAGCAGCGTAGGATCAACTACCACTTCACGCGAGCAGTACTTC
TRBV3-1/TRBV3-2	TRBD1	.	TRBJ1-2	CASSPGQGAGGYTF	TGTGCCAGCAGCCCCGGACAGGGTGCGGGTGGCTACACCTTC
TRBV28	.	.	TRBJ1-3	CASSPPPSGNTIYF	TGTGCCAGCAGTCCCCCGCCATCTGGAAACACCATATATTTT
TRBV25-1	.	.	TRBJ2-7	CASSEWTLHF	TGTGCCAGCAGTGAATGGACTCTCCACTTC
TRBV3-1/TRBV3-2	TRBD1	few	TRBJ1-5	CASSQERQGAQPQHF	TGTGCCAGCAGCCAAGAGCGACAGGGGGCTCAGCCCCAGCATTTT
TRBV18	TRBD1	.	TRBJ1-2	CASSPGTGGYYGYTF	TGTGCCAGCTCACCAGGAACAGGGGGCTACTATGGCTACACCTTC
TRBV28	.	.	TRBJ2-7	CASSPVTVGGRYF	TGTGCCAGCAGCCCTGTAACTGTCGGGGGAAGGTACTTC
TRBV5-1	.	once	TRBJ2-7	CASSLASTGIHEQYF	TGCGCCAGCAGCTTAGCCTCGACGGGTATTCACGAGCAGTACTTC
TRBV18	.	.	TRBJ2-5	CASSDPHQETQYF	TGTGCCAGCTCAGATCCGCACCAAGAGACCCAGTACTTC
TRBV19	.	.	TRBJ1-5	CASRHTGSNQPQHF	TGTGCCAGTAGACACACAGGGAGCAATCAGCCCCAGCATTTT
TRBV9	.	.	TRBJ1-2	CASSVNGANYGYTF	TGTGCCAGCAGCGTAAATGGCGCTAACTATGGCTACACCTTC
TRBV10-3	TRBD1	.	TRBJ2-1	CAISPGTGTGEQFF	TGTGCCATCAGTCCCGGGACAGGTACAGGTGAGCAGTTCTTC
TRBV29-1	.	.	TRBJ2-2	CSVVAGANTGELFF	TGCAGCGTTGTGGCAGGCGCGAACACCGGGGAGCTGTTTTTT
TRBV30	.	.	TRBJ2-3	CAWSLSTGSWASEQYF	TGTGCCTGGAGTTTAAGCACAGGGTCGTGGGCTAGTGAGCAGTATTTT
TRBV5-6	.	.	TRBJ2-3	CASSLSRAPDTQYF	TGTGCCAGCAGCTTGTCTAGGGCCCCAGATACGCAGTATTTT
TRBV4-3	.	.	TRBJ1-5	CASSQEPRRPNQPQHF	TGCGCCAGCAGCCAAGAGCCCCGCAGGCCAAATCAGCCCCAGCATTTT
TRBV28	.	.	TRBJ1-2	CANSPQGRLWGYTF	TGTGCCAACAGCCCTCAGGGCCGGCTATGGGGCTACACCTTC
TRBV27	.	.	TRBJ1-1	CASSLRGLGERTEAFF	TGTGCCAGCAGTTTAAGAGGTCTCGGGGAGAGGACTGAAGCTTTCTTT
TRBV9	.	.	TRBJ2-7	CASSVGVAGGEKQYF	TGTGCCAGCAGCGTAGGCGTGGCTGGGGGTGAGAAGCAGTACTTC
TRBV6-5	.	.	TRBJ2-1	CASRATAYNEQFF	TGTGCCAGCAGGGCGACAGCTTACAATGAGCAGTTCTTC
TRBV5-1	.	.	TRBJ2-2	CASSLALAVGELFF	TGCGCCAGCAGCTTGGCCTTGGCAGTCGGGGAGCTGTTTTTT
TRBV18	.	few	TRBJ1-1	CASSPPRTANTEAFF	TGTGCCAGCTCACCACCGCGGACAGCGAACACTGAAGCTTTCTTT
TRBV5-4	TRBD2	once	TRBJ2-2	CASSLGASGGASGELFF	TGTGCCAGCAGCTTGGGTGCTAGCGGGGGGGCAAGCGGGGAGCTGTTTTTT
TRBV5-4	TRBD2	.	TRBJ2-1	CASSLSWGGYNEQFF	TGTGCCAGCAGCTTGTCGTGGGGGGGCTACAATGAGCAGTTCTTC
TRBV6-2/TRBV6-3	.	.	TRBJ1-5	CASSLILAGSNQPQHF	TGTGCCAGCAGCCTCATACTGGCAGGGAGCAATCAGCCCCAGCATTTT
TRBV5-6	.	.	TRBJ1-5	CASSLVGSNQPQHF	TGTGCCAGCAGCTTGGTAGGTAGCAATCAGCCCCAGCATTTT
TRBV4-2	.	.	TRBJ1-2	CASSQDIVNLDGYTF	TGTGCCAGCAGCCAAGATATAGTTAACCTGGATGGCTACACCTTC
TRBV6-6	.	.	TRBJ1-2	CASSYGTVPYGYTF	TGTGCCAGCAGTTACGGTACGGTCCCTTATGGCTACACCTTC
TRBV28	.	.	TRBJ1-5	CASKVGNQPQHF	TGTGCCAGCAAGGTCGGCAATCAGCCCCAGCATTTT
TRBV2	.	.	TRBJ1-2	CASSANRSPYGYTF	TGTGCCAGCAGTGCAAATCGATCACCATATGGCTACACCTTC
TRBV27	TRBD1	once	TRBJ2-1	CASSSPGQGVNEQFF	TGTGCCAGCAGTTCTCCGGGACAGGGTGTCAATGAGCAGTTCTTC
TRBV7-9	.	.	TRBJ1-5	CASSLAGGNQPQHF	TGTGCCAGCAGCTTAGCAGGGGGCAATCAGCCCCAGCATTTT
TRBV7-2	TRBD1	.	TRBJ1-1	CASSFDGQGWTEAFF	TGTGCCAGCAGCTTTGATGGACAGGGTTGGACTGAAGCTTTCTTT
TRBV6-2/TRBV6-3	.	once	TRBJ2-7	CASSPLFEQYF	TGTGCCAGCAGCCCTCTGTTCGAGCAGTACTTC
TRBV7-3	.	once	TRBJ2-3	CASSLGQGTDTQYF	TGTGCCAGCAGCTTAGGGCAGGGCACAGATACGCAGTATTTT
TRBV3-1/TRBV3-2	TRBD1	.	TRBJ1-6	CASSRDRASPLHF	TGTGCCAGCAGCCGGGACAGGGCTTCACCCCTCCACTTT
TRBV5-1	TRBD2	.	TRBJ2-7	CASSFTSGVPYEQYF	TGCGCCAGCAGCTTTACTAGCGGGGTTCCCTACGAGCAGTACTTC
TRBV10-2	TRBD1	.	TRBJ1-6	CASRTGQGDSPLHF	TGCGCCAGCAGGACCGGACAGGGGGATTCACCCCTCCACTTT
TRBV28	.	.	TRBJ2-5	CASRQQGSGKTQYF	TGTGCCAGCAGGCAACAGGGATCCGGGAAGACCCAGTACTTC
TRBV7-9	.	.	TRBJ1-2	CASSSGRAGGYTF	TGTGCCAGCAGCTCTGGACGGGCGGGGGGCTACACCTTC
TRBV15	TRBD1	.	TRBJ2-7	CATSRDLGTGVEQYF	TGTGCCACCAGCAGAGATTTAGGGACAGGGGTCGAGCAGTACTTC
TRBV5-4	TRBD1	once	TRBJ2-7	CASSLQGASAQYF	TGTGCCAGCAGCTTACAGGGGGCTTCGGCGCAGTACTTC
TRBV7-3	TRBD2	.	TRBJ2-3	CASSLKLAGDGADTQYF	TGTGCCAGCAGCTTAAAACTAGCGGGGGATGGGGCAGATACGCAGTATTTT
TRBV18	.	.	TRBJ2-7	CASSPVWGVGGEQYF	TGTGCCAGCTCACCGGTGTGGGGCGTCGGGGGCGAGCAGTACTTC
TRBV6-5	.	.	TRBJ2-3	CASSIDGGADTQYF	TGTGCCAGCAGTATTGACGGAGGGGCAGATACGCAGTATTTT
TRBV9	.	few	TRBJ2-1	CASSVGGRNSNNEQFF	TGTGCCAGCAGCGTGGGGGGTAGGAATTCGAACAATGAGCAGTTCTTC
TRBV9	TRBD2	.	TRBJ2-3	CASGLAGGVDTQYF	TGTGCCAGCGGACTAGCGGGGGGGGTAGATACGCAGTATTTT
TRBV28	.	.	TRBJ1-3	CASSFLADPSGNTIYF	TGTGCCAGCAGTTTCTTGGCCGACCCTTCTGGAAACACCATATATTTT
TRBV5-1	.	.	TRBJ1-1	CASSLDERVNTEAFF	TGCGCCAGCAGCTTGGATGAGCGGGTGAACACTGAAGCTTTCTTT
TRBV11-2	TRBD1	.	TRBJ2-1	CASSLRQGSINEQFF	TGTGCCAGCAGCTTGCGACAGGGGAGTATCAATGAGCAGTTCTTC
TRBV15	TRBD1	.	TRBJ2-1	CATSRGQANEQFF	TGTGCCACCAGCAGGGGACAGGCGAATGAGCAGTTCTTC
TRBV30	.	.	TRBJ2-1	CAWTRVSDNEQFF	TGTGCCTGGACCCGGGTCAGTGACAATGAGCAGTTCTTC
TRBV10-3	TRBD2	.	TRBJ2-7	CAISPDSGGTYEQYF	TGTGCCATCAGCCCCGATAGCGGGGGAACCTACGAGCAGTACTTC
TRBV30	.	.	TRBJ1-2	CAWSVIRANYGYTF	TGTGCCTGGAGTGTAATCAGGGCTAACTATGGCTACACCTTC